This T cell receptor (beta chain) was captured in a study of CD8+ T cells in alopecia areata. Treatment specified: oral pan-JAK inhibitor, 5-10 mg twice daily. Extracted from the samples, RNA was reverse transcribed into cDNA to serve as the sequencing template. Clones were read by immunoSEQ multiplex PCR, and TCRdb kept only the in-frame ones, dropping some. The sample lists 200,000 to 250,000 clones, approximately 57% occurring once. The sequence was collected from a human donor with alopecia areata. This specimen consisted of CD4+ T cells sorted from blood, obtained at week 4, from a patient treated with tofacitinib.

The CDR3 spells CASSPLEGSGYTF. CDR3 nucleotides: TGTGCCAGCTCACCACTGGAGGGGTCCGGCTACACCTTC. The V and J genes are TRBV18 and TRBJ1-2; the D gene is possibly TRBD1 (5 bases). CDR3 length: 13 amino acids. Germline V lookup: CDR1 KGHSH, CDR2 LQKENI. Trimming removed 1 base from V and 8 bases from J, with 11 bases in between.